Listed below are T cell receptor beta chains from one sample, sequenced in a study of cytomegalovirus exposure and HLA in healthy donors. Produced via immunoSEQ multiplex PCR; TCRdb's table is partial and in-frame only. The table shows more than 95,000 clones, with around four fifths occurring only once. The sequenced material came from PBMCs. Receptors originate from a man aged 18-30 years in good health and CMV-seropositive. Both conserved end residues are part of each CDR3. The D gene is left open where the match is weak. Only part of the rows carry a size: once, few, many, or a class if the clone is expanded.

d_gene	abundance	v_gene	j_gene	CDR3nt	CDR3aa
TRBD1	.	TRBV5-1	TRBJ1-6	TGCGCCAGCAGCCCGGGACAGGGGGGTAAATCACCCCTCCACTTT	CASSPGQGGKSPLHF
TRBD2	.	TRBV4-2	TRBJ2-3	TGTGCCAGCAGCCAAGATGGCGGGGGGGCCCCAGATACGCAGTATTTT	CASSQDGGGAPDTQYF
TRBD2	.	TRBV9	TRBJ2-5	TGTGCCAGCAGCGTAGGGGGACTAGCGGGGCCAATTGAAGAGACCCAGTACTTC	CASSVGGLAGPIEETQYF
TRBD1	.	TRBV6-5	TRBJ2-6	TGTGCCAGCAGTAACGGACAGGGTGAAGCCAACGTCCTGACTTTC	CASSNGQGEANVLTF
TRBD2	.	TRBV10-3	TRBJ2-3	TGTGCCATCAGCCCGGGGGGGCCGGATACGCAGTATTTT	CAISPGGPDTQYF
.	.	TRBV29-1	TRBJ1-1	TGCAGCGCCATCCCCCCAGGATCGAACACTGAAGCTTTCTTT	CSAIPPGSNTEAFF
.	once	TRBV27	TRBJ2-7	TGTGCCAGCAGGGGCGGGGACGAGCAGTACTTC	CASRGGDEQYF
.	.	TRBV7-3	TRBJ2-2	TGTGCCAGCAGCATCGACAGCACCGGGGAGCTGTTTTTT	CASSIDSTGELFF
TRBD1	once	TRBV9	TRBJ1-2	TGTGCCAGCAGCGGTTACAGGGGGCTTGACTATGGCTACACCTTC	CASSGYRGLDYGYTF
TRBD1	once	TRBV18	TRBJ2-7	TGTGCCAGCTCACCACCACAGGACAGGAAAGTCTGGCTGCACTTC	CASSPPQDRKVWLHF
TRBD1	.	TRBV2	TRBJ1-1	TGTGCCGGGACAGGGGAAAACACTGAAGCTTTCTTT	CAGTGENTEAFF
TRBD1	once	TRBV11-2	TRBJ1-4	TGTGCCAGCACCTCAATCGAGACAGGGGGCTTGGAACTGTTTTTT	CASTSIETGGLELFF
.	.	TRBV4-1	TRBJ1-1	TGCGCCAGCAGCCAGGGGAGGACTGAAGCTTTCTTT	CASSQGRTEAFF
.	.	TRBV7-6	TRBJ2-7	TGTGCCAGCAGCCCCGGGACTTTTGCCTACGAGCAGTACTTC	CASSPGTFAYEQYF
TRBD1	.	TRBV7-9	TRBJ1-1	TGTGCCAGCAGCCTCCCCGGGACAGGGGAGGAAGCTTTCTTT	CASSLPGTGEEAFF
TRBD1	.	TRBV9	TRBJ2-7	TGTGCCAGCAGCGTTGGGACAGTACTCTCCTACGAGCAGTACTTC	CASSVGTVLSYEQYF
.	.	TRBV6-1	TRBJ2-3	TGTGCCAGCAGTACTCAGGGGTTCGCAGATACGCAGTATTTT	CASSTQGFADTQYF
.	once	TRBV19	TRBJ1-5	TGTGCCAGTCGAATCGGCGGTCAGCCCCAGCATTTT	CASRIGGQPQHF
TRBD1	once	TRBV19	TRBJ2-7	TGTGCCAGTACCCCACGGGACAGGGGGCAACTGATGCCCTCCTACGAGCAGTACTTC	CASTPRDRGQLMPSYEQYF
TRBD2	.	TRBV2	TRBJ2-5	TGTGCCAGCAGTACGGGGGGGGGAACCCCAGAGACCCAGTACTTC	CASSTGGGTPETQYF
TRBD1	.	TRBV5-1	TRBJ2-2	TGCGCCAGCAGCCAGGGACAGGGGAACACCGGGGAGCTGTTTTTT	CASSQGQGNTGELFF
.	once	TRBV30	TRBJ2-7	TGTGCCTGGAGTGAGGGGATCGTTTACGAGCAGTACTTC	CAWSEGIVYEQYF
.	.	TRBV11-3	TRBJ1-1	TGTGCCAGCGGGGGGATGGCGGGCACTGAAGCTTTCTTT	CASGGMAGTEAFF